The clone carrying this T cell receptor (beta chain) was seen only a few times. The target antigen is unknown. This sample was taken from a study of memory CD4+ T cells and cytomegalovirus serostatus. General observations from the study: Each of around 69 CMV-associated TCRbeta sequences occurred in one to five individuals. Median bootstrapped AUC for CMV status was about 0.96 originally, less than 0.93 US-trained.

The CDR3 covers 14 residues. V was shortened by 1 base and J by 2 bases, with 8 bases between the two germline ends. Germline CDR1 is LGHNA and CDR2 is YNFKEQ. Single viable CD3+CD4+CD8-CD45RO+ cells were sorted as the memory CD4+ T cells. Donors' CMV status reflects serum IgG against pp150, pp28, p38, p52. Authors' analysis steps: Out-of-frame sequences were removed, leaving 2 million to 2.5 million distinct TCRbeta sequences. The assay was immunoSEQ multiplex PCR, and TCRdb's table has in-frame clones only and misses some. D and trimming were read from the DNA, whereas the V and J calls and clone size are those reported in that table. The sample yields 50,000 to 65,000 clones, about 74% seen once.

Sequenced input: memory CD4+ T cells from blood. V usage is TRBV4-2 and J usage is TRBJ1-2; D is unresolved. The receptor was isolated from an adult in good health and CMV-seronegative. CDR3 in amino acids: CASSQGVGNYGYTF. The CDR3 bases are TGTGCCAGCAGCCAAGGGGTCGGGAACTATGGCTACACCTTC.